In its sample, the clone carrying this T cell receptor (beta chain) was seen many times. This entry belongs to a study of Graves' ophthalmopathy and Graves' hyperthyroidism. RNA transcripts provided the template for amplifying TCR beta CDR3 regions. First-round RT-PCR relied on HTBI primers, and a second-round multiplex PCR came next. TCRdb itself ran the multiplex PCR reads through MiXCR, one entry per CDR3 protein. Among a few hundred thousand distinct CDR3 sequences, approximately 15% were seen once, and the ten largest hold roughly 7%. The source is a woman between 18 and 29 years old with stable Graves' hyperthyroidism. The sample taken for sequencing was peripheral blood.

CDR3 amino acids: CASSYSSPDYYGYTF. The CDR3 DNA follows: TGTGCCAGCAGTTACTCTTCGCCAGACTACTATGGCTACACCTTC. The chain couples TRBV6-2 or TRBV6-3 to TRBJ1-2; D remains unclear. Per germline, CDR1 MNHEY and CDR2 SVGEGT. Between the trimmed V and J ends, which lost 0 bases and 3 bases, there was a span of 11 bases. This CDR3 region has 15 residues.